These 30 T cell receptor beta chains were all obtained from the same sample, sequenced in a study of CD8 T cells in ankylosing spondylitis. Whole-study results and caveats: A TCR beta motif of fewer than ten highly homologous variants appeared characteristic of ankylosing spondylitis blood.

Each CDR3 protein gets one entry after TCRdb re-called the 5' RACE reads with MiXCR. The sample consists of hundreds of thousands of distinct CDR3 sequences, approximately 26% of them appearing once. No antigens are known for them. Sequencing was performed on blood, either unsorted or a sorted T cell fraction (not recorded which). The receptors originated from a male donor with ankylosing spondylitis.

This clonotype was counted between two and nine times. The gene calls are TRBV6-5 and TRBJ2-1; 9 nucleotides align to TRBD1. The CDR3 is 15 residues long. CDR1 and CDR2 (germline): MNHEY, SVGAGI. Trimming took 0 bases from V and 4 from J; bases not matched to a gene: 1. In DNA, the CDR3 is TGTGCCAGCAGTTACTCCGGGACAGGGTACAATGAGCAGTTCTTC. It translates to CASSYSGTGYNEQFF.

The gene calls are TRBV10-2 and TRBJ2-2; D may be TRBD1 (6 bases). Germline lookup yields CDR1 WSHSY and CDR2 SAAADI. The CDR3 is 15 amino acids. Trimming cost V 7 bases and J 5 bases, with 17 bases left between them. For the CDR3, the DNA is TGCGCCAGCACGGTTCCAGGGGTGGGGACCGGGGAGCTGTTTTTT. This sequence encodes CASTVPGVGTGELFF.

The chain combines TRBV20-1 with TRBJ1-6; 7 nucleotides match TRBD1. Germline assignment: CDR1 DFQATT and CDR2 SNEGSKA (reference sequence). The CDR3 sequence is 18 residues long. The V gene end was trimmed by 2 bases and the J gene end by 0 bases; junction bases not matched to a gene: 10. CDR3 loop: CSARIPPGQRSYNSPLHF. CDR3 DNA: TGCAGTGCTAGAATCCCTCCGGGACAGCGCTCCTATAATTCACCCCTCCACTTT.

This chain joins TRBV7-8 and TRBJ2-7, with a possible D match to TRBD1 (5 bases). Germline V lookup: CDR1 SGHVS, CDR2 FQNEAQ. The V end was cut by 5 bases, the J end by 6 bases, with 11 bases between. This CDR3 has 12 residues. Here the CDR3 DNA reads TGTGCCAGCAGCCTCCCTCAGGGCGAGCAGTACTTC. It translates to CASSLPQGEQYF.

The table lists this clonotype with a count of one. The J gene is TRBJ2-7, the V gene TRBV20-1; TRBD2 matches at 7 bases. CDR3 size: 13 residues. J gave up 6 bases and V 5 bases, and 10 bases lay outside the gene matches. Looked up from germline, CDR1 is DFQATT and CDR2 is SNEGSKA (reference sequence). The CDR3 reads CSAPLARFREQYF. DNA for the CDR3: TGCAGTGCTCCACTAGCGAGATTTCGCGAGCAGTACTTC.

The chain joins TRBV5-1 to TRBJ1-1; 8 nucleotides align to TRBD1. This CDR3 contains 15 residues. In germline, CDR1 is SGHRS, CDR2 YFSETQ. The V gene end was trimmed by 3 bases and the J gene end by 1 base; junction bases not matched to a gene: 5. The CDR3 is CASSWTGITNTEAFF. The CDR3 DNA reads TGCGCCAGCAGCTGGACAGGGATAACGAACACTGAAGCTTTCTTT.

This chain links TRBV12-3 or TRBV12-4 with TRBJ2-5; D call uncertain. The CDR3 extends over 12 amino acids. V was shortened by 6 bases and J by 6 bases, with 11 bases between the two germline ends. The CDR3, as DNA: TGTGCCAGCAGCTACTCCCAGCAGACCCAGTACTTC. As protein: CASSYSQQTQYF.

The V call is TRBV7-7, the J call TRBJ2-2, with TRBD1 matching over 11 bases. Germline CDR1 is SSHAT and CDR2 is FNYEAQ (reference sequence). The J segment lost 5 bases and the V segment lost 5 bases, leaving 7 bases of the junction unmatched. The CDR3 length is 16 residues. In DNA form, the CDR3 reads TGTGCCAGCAGCCGTACCGGGACAGGGGGGACCGGGGAGCTGTTTTTT. Translated, it gives CASSRTGTGGTGELFF.

This clonotype was seen a few times. The CDR3 region is CATSRDRGKTQYF. CDR3 DNA: TGTGCCACCAGCAGAGACCGTGGGAAGACCCAGTACTTC. V is TRBV15 and J is TRBJ2-5; D unresolved. V lost 0 bases to trimming and J lost 6 bases, with 8 bases between them. The CDR3 is 13 amino acids. Germline assignment: CDR1 LNHNV and CDR2 YYDKDF (reference sequence). The entire variable domain, with the rest obtained from reference TRBV15 and TRBJ2-5, is as follows: DAMVIQNPRYQVTQFGKPVTLSCSQTLNHNVMYWYQQKSSQAPKLLFHYYDKDFNNEADTPDNFQSRRPNTSFCFLDIRSPGLGDTAMYLCATSRDRGKTQYFGPGTRLLVL.

CDR3 in amino acids: CASSLDGREGNQPQHF. Written as DNA, the CDR3 is TGCGCCAGCAGCTTGGACGGGAGAGAGGGCAATCAGCCCCAGCATTTT. The rearrangement joins TRBV5-1 to TRBJ1-5; D is unresolved. CDR3 length equals 16 residues. From germline, CDR1 is SGHRS and CDR2 YFSETQ. V lost 0 bases, J lost 2 bases, and 12 bases lay in between.

This clonotype came up a few times. The rearrangement uses TRBV20-1 and TRBJ2-2; the match to TRBD1 covers 8 bases. CDR1 and CDR2 (germline): DFQATT, SNEGSKA (reference sequence). The CDR3 is 14 amino acids. The V and J ends lost 3 bases and 5 bases, in that order; junction bases with no gene match: 5. The CDR3 DNA sequence: TGCAGTGCTAGGAACAGGGGGTGGACCGGGGAGCTGTTTTTT. The encoded protein is CSARNRGWTGELFF.

This chain joins TRBV5-1 and TRBJ2-7; 11 nucleotides match TRBD1. The CDR3 length is 14 residues. In germline, CDR1 is SGHRS, CDR2 YFSETQ. The J segment lost 0 bases and the V segment lost 6 bases, leaving 2 bases of the junction unmatched. The CDR3 loop is CASTGTGGSYEQYF. The CDR3, as DNA: TGCGCCAGCACCGGGACAGGGGGCTCCTACGAGCAGTACTTC.

In regard to this clonotype: A junction boundary mismatches the germline segment, possibly from a read error. The gene calls are TRBV7-2 and TRBJ2-2; D possibly corresponds to TRBD1 (6 bases). Per the germline V gene, CDR1 is SGHTA and CDR2 is FQGNSA. The CDR3 covers 16 residues. In DNA form, the CDR3 reads TGTGCCAGCAGCCCCATTGTAGGGGGTGGCACCTGGGAGCTGTTTTTT. Translation gives CASSPIVGGGTWELFF.

This clonotype was counted a few times. The chain is built from TRBV20-1 and TRBJ2-1; 12 bases are shared with TRBD2. The CDR3 runs 13 residues. V lost 0 bases to trimming and J lost 11 bases; unmatched junction nucleotides: 2. Germline V gene data show CDR1 as DFQATT and CDR2 as SNEGSKA (reference sequence). This chain's CDR3 is CSARDLAGGQQFF. In DNA, the CDR3 is TGCAGTGCTAGAGATCTAGCGGGAGGGCAGCAGTTCTTC.

This clonotype was picked up a small number of times. CDR3 sequence (DNA): TGCGCCAGCAGCCCGGGGGGGACAGATAACACCGGGGAGCTGTTTTTT. Its protein is CASSPGGTDNTGELFF. V is TRBV5-1 and J is TRBJ2-2, with D possibly matching TRBD2 (8 bases). The germline gives CDR1 SGHRS, CDR2 YFSETQ. This CDR3 contains 16 residues. V lost 4 bases and J lost 2, with 15 bases in between.

This sequence joins TRBV2 and TRBJ2-3, with TRBD2 matching 13 bases. In germline, CDR1 is SNHLY, CDR2 FYNNEI. There are 18 residues in the CDR3. V was pared by 6 bases and J by 2 bases, with 11 bases of the junction left unmatched. CDR3 loop: CASSAPTGTSGTTDTQYF. The CDR3 DNA sequence: TGTGCCAGCAGCGCACCTACGGGGACTAGCGGGACCACAGATACGCAGTATTTT.

This CDR3 is CASSLSGASGPGPYNEQFF. The CDR3 coding sequence is TGTGCCAGCAGCTTATCAGGGGCGAGCGGCCCAGGCCCCTACAATGAGCAGTTCTTC. This chain links TRBV11-1 with TRBJ2-1, with a weak D call TRBD1 (6 bases). V was trimmed by 2 bases and J by 2 bases, leaving 22 bases between them. The CDR3 has 19 residues. CDR1 SGHAT and CDR2 FQDESV come from the germline V gene (reference sequence).

This CDR3 is CASSPGAAWEQYF. The CDR3 DNA is TGTGCCAGCTCACCTGGGGCGGCCTGGGAGCAGTACTTC. The chain has TRBV18 and TRBJ2-7; a possible D gene is TRBD1 (5 bases). The CDR3 spans 13 residues. Germline V gives CDR1 KGHSH, CDR2 LQKENI. V gave up 3 bases and J gave up 7 bases, with 13 bases separating them.

V and J are TRBV29-1 and TRBJ1-1; D remains ambiguous. Trimming pared 0 bases from V and 2 bases from J, leaving 7 bases between. CDR3 length: 13 residues. Looked up from germline, CDR1 is SQVTM and CDR2 is ANQGSEA. The CDR3 sequence is CSVEDKGNTEAFF. The DNA for the CDR3 is TGCAGCGTTGAAGACAAAGGCAACACTGAAGCTTTCTTT.

The chain employs TRBV2 and TRBJ1-6; possible D gene TRBD1, 6 bases. V lost 5 bases and J lost 15, with 17 bases in between. This CDR3 has 13 amino acids. The germline V gene has CDR1 SNHLY and CDR2 FYNNEI. CDR3 loop: CASSTGSPVNLHF. In DNA, the CDR3 is TGTGCCAGCAGTACAGGGAGCCCCGTTAACCTCCACTTT.

V gene TRBV11-3 combines with J gene TRBJ2-2, with no clear D. The CDR3 has 16 residues. From germline, CDR1 is SGHNT and CDR2 YENEEA. The V end was cut by 5 bases, the J end by 5 bases, with 18 bases between. CDR3 in amino acids: CASSQETQIFTGELFF. The CDR3 nucleotides read TGTGCCAGCAGCCAAGAGACACAAATCTTTACCGGGGAGCTGTTTTTT.

The gene calls are TRBV7-2 and TRBJ2-7; no firm D call. The V gene's germline CDR1 is SGHTA and CDR2 FQGNSA. This CDR3 is built from 15 residues. Trimming took off 6 bases at V and 4 bases at J, with 19 bases between the two ends. CDR3 sequence: CASSSLLRLSYEQYF. In nucleotides, the CDR3 is TGTGCCAGCAGTTCACTCCTAAGACTGTCTTACGAGCAGTACTTC.

This chain connects TRBV10-3 to TRBJ2-5, with 7 bases that match TRBD1. Germline V CDR1 and CDR2: ENHRY, SYGVKD. V gave up 4 bases and J gave up 1 base; unmatched junction bases: 3. The length of the CDR3 is 14 residues. The CDR3 loop reads CAISVGQAQETQYF. The CDR3 DNA sequence: TGTGCCATCAGTGTCGGACAGGCCCAAGAGACCCAGTACTTC.

This clonotype was seen a handful of times. CDR3 sequence: CASSWTGGGSYEQYF. The CDR3 DNA is TGTGCCAGCAGTTGGACGGGTGGAGGCTCCTACGAGCAGTACTTC. The chain combines TRBV27 with TRBJ2-7; tentative D call: TRBD2 (5 bases). This CDR3 is 15 amino acids long. Germline V CDR1 and CDR2: MNHEY, SMNVEV (reference sequence). The V end lost 4 bases, the J end lost 0 bases, and 13 bases lay between the germline ends.

The V gene is TRBV7-2, the J gene TRBJ1-4; D gene uncertain. The CDR3 length is 16 residues. Germline loops: CDR1 SGHTA, CDR2 FQGNSA. Trimming cost V 4 bases and J 7 bases, with 19 bases left between them. The CDR3 DNA reads as TGTGCCAGCAGCTCGGTGGGGAGGGCCTTCGTTGAAAAACTGTTTTTT. As protein: CASSSVGRAFVEKLFF.

This clonotype was seen a few times. The chain is built from TRBV20-1 and TRBJ2-1; D not certain. V was pared by 0 bases and J by 3 bases, with 9 bases between. The germline V gene has CDR1 DFQATT and CDR2 SNEGSKA (reference sequence). The CDR3 is made up of 14 amino acids. The DNA of the CDR3 is TGCAGTGCTAGAGATAGATCGGGCTACAATGAGCAGTTCTTC. Translating gives CSARDRSGYNEQFF.

A few counts support this clonotype. This sequence joins TRBV4-1 and TRBJ1-5; 7 bases are shared with TRBD1. The J segment lost 3 bases and the V segment lost 0 bases, leaving 5 bases of the junction unmatched. The germline V gene has CDR1 MGHRA and CDR2 YSYEKL. CDR3 length: 16 residues. The CDR3 sequence is CASSQDWDRNNQPQHF. CDR3 in DNA: TGCGCCAGCAGCCAAGATTGGGACAGAAACAATCAGCCCCAGCATTTT.

This clonotype was found a few times. This rearrangement joins TRBV3-1 to TRBJ1-2; the match to TRBD1 covers 7 bases. Germline V gene lookup returns CDR1 LGHDT and CDR2 YNNKEL (reference sequence). V dropped 1 base and J dropped 4; count of bases not matched to a gene: 6. This CDR3 is built from 15 residues. The CDR3 spells CASSQADRAGYGYTF. The CDR3 DNA follows: TGTGCCAGCAGCCAAGCCGACAGGGCAGGCTATGGCTACACCTTC.

This clonotype was detected ten times or more. CDR3 loop: CASSPGQGARHGYTF. CDR3 nucleotide sequence: TGCGCCAGCAGCCCCGGACAGGGGGCTCGACATGGCTACACCTTC. The chain couples TRBV5-1 to TRBJ1-2; TRBD1 matches 11 bases. V lost 4 bases to trimming and J lost 6 bases; unmatched junction nucleotides: 8. Germline-derived CDR1 and CDR2 are SGHRS and YFSETQ. The CDR3 length is 15 residues.

This chain uses TRBV29-1 with TRBJ1-2, with 9 bases identical to TRBD1. Germline lookup yields CDR1 SQVTM and CDR2 ANQGSEA. The V segment lost 1 base and the J segment 7 bases; nucleotides outside the gene matches: 7. The CDR3 contains 14 residues. CDR3 nucleotide sequence: TGCAGCGTTGAAGGGGAACAGGGGGCAGGTGGCTACACCTTC. It codes for CSVEGEQGAGGYTF.